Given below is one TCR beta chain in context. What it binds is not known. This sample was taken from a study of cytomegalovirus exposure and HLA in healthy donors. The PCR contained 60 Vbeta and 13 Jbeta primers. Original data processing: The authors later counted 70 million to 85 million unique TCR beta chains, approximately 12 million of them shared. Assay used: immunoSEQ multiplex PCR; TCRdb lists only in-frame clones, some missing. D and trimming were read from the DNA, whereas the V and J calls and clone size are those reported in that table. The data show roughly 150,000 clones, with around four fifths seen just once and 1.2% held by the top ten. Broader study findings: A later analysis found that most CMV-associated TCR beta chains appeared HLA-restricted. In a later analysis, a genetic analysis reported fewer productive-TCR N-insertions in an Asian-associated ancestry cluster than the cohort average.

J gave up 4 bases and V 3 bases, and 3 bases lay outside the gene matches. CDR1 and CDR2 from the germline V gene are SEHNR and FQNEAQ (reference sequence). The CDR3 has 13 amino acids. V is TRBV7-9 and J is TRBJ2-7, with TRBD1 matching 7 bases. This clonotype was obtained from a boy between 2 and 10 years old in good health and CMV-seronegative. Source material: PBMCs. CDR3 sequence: CASSFGTAYEQYF. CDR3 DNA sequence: TGTGCCAGCAGCTTCGGGACAGCATACGAGCAGTACTTC.